These T cell receptor beta chains were read from a single sample in a study of CD8+ T cells in alopecia areata. This table comes from immunoSEQ multiplex PCR, and its TCRdb copy is limited to in-frame clones, with some not included. The table lists a few hundred thousand clones, 50% to 60% of them singletons. The sequenced sample was CD4+ T cells sorted from blood, obtained at week 4, from a patient treated with tofacitinib. All receptors derive from a human donor with alopecia areata. Each CDR3 is given with its conserved first and last residue. D genes are given only for firm matches. Clone size is not always given. Where it is, it says once, few, many or a class for expanded clones.

cdr3_nt: TGTGCCAGCAGTGCCAAGACAGGGGGCAATCAGCCCCAGCATTTT
cdr3_aa: CASSAKTGGNQPQHF
v_call: TRBV6-5
j_call: TRBJ1-5
d_call: TRBD1
clone_size: -

cdr3_nt: TGCAGCTCAGAGAGAAATGAAAAACTGTTTTTT
cdr3_aa: CSSERNEKLFF
v_call: TRBV29-1
j_call: TRBJ1-4
d_call: -
clone_size: -

cdr3_nt: TGTGCCAGCGCATTACTCATGAACACTGAAGCTTTCTTT
cdr3_aa: CASALLMNTEAFF
v_call: TRBV6-5
j_call: TRBJ1-1
d_call: -
clone_size: -

cdr3_nt: TGTGCCAGTAGTACGACGGGACAGTCCTTCTATGGCTACACCTTC
cdr3_aa: CASSTTGQSFYGYTF
v_call: TRBV19
j_call: TRBJ1-2
d_call: TRBD1
clone_size: many

cdr3_nt: TGTGCCAGCCGTACGGGAAACATTCAGTACTTC
cdr3_aa: CASRTGNIQYF
v_call: TRBV28
j_call: TRBJ2-4
d_call: -
clone_size: -

cdr3_nt: TGCAGCGCCCGACTAGCGAACAATGAGCAGTTCTTC
cdr3_aa: CSARLANNEQFF
v_call: TRBV29-1
j_call: TRBJ2-1
d_call: TRBD2
clone_size: -

cdr3_nt: TGTGCCAGCAGCTTAGACTTTAGGAGCAATCAGCCCCAGCATTTT
cdr3_aa: CASSLDFRSNQPQHF
v_call: TRBV7-2
j_call: TRBJ1-5
d_call: -
clone_size: few

cdr3_nt: TGTGCCAGTAGCCTCGCAGATACGCAGTATTTT
cdr3_aa: CASSLADTQYF
v_call: TRBV19
j_call: TRBJ2-3
d_call: -
clone_size: few

cdr3_nt: TGTGCCAGCAGCGCGACAGTAGCCAAAAACATTCAGTACTTC
cdr3_aa: CASSATVAKNIQYF
v_call: TRBV9
j_call: TRBJ2-4
d_call: -
clone_size: -

cdr3_nt: TGTGCCAGCAGCCCCCGGGGGGGCCAGCCCCAGCATTTT
cdr3_aa: CASSPRGGQPQHF
v_call: TRBV7-8
j_call: TRBJ1-5
d_call: -
clone_size: few

cdr3_nt: TGCGCCAGCAGCCAAGAGTCCAGGGGGAACTATGGCTACACCTTC
cdr3_aa: CASSQESRGNYGYTF
v_call: TRBV4-3
j_call: TRBJ1-2
d_call: TRBD1
clone_size: once

cdr3_nt: TGTGCCTGGATGGGACAGGGGAACACTGAAGCTTTCTTT
cdr3_aa: CAWMGQGNTEAFF
v_call: TRBV30
j_call: TRBJ1-1
d_call: TRBD1
clone_size: few

cdr3_nt: TGTGCCAGCAGCCCGAGGAACTCCTACGAGCAGTACTTC
cdr3_aa: CASSPRNSYEQYF
v_call: TRBV7-2
j_call: TRBJ2-7
d_call: -
clone_size: -

cdr3_nt: TGTGCCAGCAGCGGGACAGGGGAAAACATTCAGTACTTC
cdr3_aa: CASSGTGENIQYF
v_call: TRBV5-6
j_call: TRBJ2-4
d_call: TRBD1
clone_size: -

cdr3_nt: TGTGCCAGTACTCCGGGACAGCGTACAAACACTGAAGCTTTCTTT
cdr3_aa: CASTPGQRTNTEAFF
v_call: TRBV19
j_call: TRBJ1-1
d_call: TRBD1
clone_size: few

cdr3_nt: TGCAGCGTTGAAGACCCCCCAGGGGGTACCAATGAGCAGTTCTTC
cdr3_aa: CSVEDPPGGTNEQFF
v_call: TRBV29-1
j_call: TRBJ2-1
d_call: TRBD1
clone_size: -

cdr3_nt: TGTGCCAGCAGCTTAGCGGCTAGCGGGGGGCAAGAGACCCAGTACTTC
cdr3_aa: CASSLAASGGQETQYF
v_call: TRBV7-2
j_call: TRBJ2-5
d_call: TRBD2
clone_size: -

cdr3_nt: TGCGCCAGCAGCCAAACAGGGGAGGGTGGCTACACCTTC
cdr3_aa: CASSQTGEGGYTF
v_call: TRBV4-3
j_call: TRBJ1-2
d_call: TRBD1
clone_size: -

cdr3_nt: TGTGCCAGCAGCTTAGGGACTAGGATCATGAACACTGAAGCTTTCTTT
cdr3_aa: CASSLGTRIMNTEAFF
v_call: TRBV11-2
j_call: TRBJ1-1
d_call: -
clone_size: -

cdr3_nt: TGCGCCAGCAGCCAAGACGGTTCGGGGTCTCCTAATGAAAAACTGTTTTTT
cdr3_aa: CASSQDGSGSPNEKLFF
v_call: TRBV4-3
j_call: TRBJ1-4
d_call: -
clone_size: few

cdr3_nt: TGCGCCAGCAGTGAGGTCCTAGCGGGGGCGGAGCAGTACTTC
cdr3_aa: CASSEVLAGAEQYF
v_call: TRBV10-1
j_call: TRBJ2-7
d_call: TRBD2
clone_size: -

cdr3_nt: TGTGCCTGGAATCGGGGACTAGCGGGGGCCGAGGGAGAGACCCAGTACTTC
cdr3_aa: CAWNRGLAGAEGETQYF
v_call: TRBV30
j_call: TRBJ2-5
d_call: TRBD2
clone_size: few